Below, 29 T cell receptor beta chains from the same sample are listed, as sequenced in a study of shared clonotypes between healthy human individuals. Assay: immunoSEQ multiplex PCR; the TCRdb copy retains only in-frame clones and omits some. The data hold 2 million to 2.5 million clones, with 85% to 95% observed a single time. Sequenced sample: naive CD4+ T cells from PBMCs. Noted subset: CD45RA+ positively selected. The receptors shown here come from a young man in good health. Some clones in this sample may be carry-over from other donors' samples.

CDR3 in DNA: TGTGCCAGCAGTAAGGACAGGGAGGATGAGACCCAGTACTTC. Protein: CASSKDREDETQYF. V gene TRBV6-6 combines with J gene TRBJ2-5, with 8 nucleotides matching TRBD1. Germline CDR1 is MNHNY and CDR2 is SVGAGI (reference sequence). The CDR3 totals 14 residues. V lost 5 bases and J lost 5; bases outside the gene matches: 7.

V usage is TRBV6-5 and J usage is TRBJ1-6, with D uncertain. Trimming took off 2 bases at V and 8 bases at J, with 4 bases between the two ends. CDR3 length: 12 amino acids. Germline V CDR1 and CDR2: MNHEY, SVGAGI. The CDR3: CASSYGHSPLHF. The CDR3 DNA reads TGTGCCAGCAGTTACGGGCATTCACCCCTCCACTTT.

The chain joins TRBV6-6 to TRBJ2-1; no definite D call. The V gene's germline CDR1 is MNHNY and CDR2 SVGAGI (reference sequence). CDR3 length: 16 residues. V shed 5 bases and J shed 3 bases, with 17 bases lying between them. In DNA form, the CDR3 reads TGTGCCAGCAGTGTATCACCCACTGGCCACTACAATGAGCAGTTCTTC. Translating it yields CASSVSPTGHYNEQFF.

The chain joins TRBV2 to TRBJ2-1; 11 bases are a match to TRBD2. The germline CDR1 and CDR2 sequences are SNHLY and FYNNEI. Germline trimming cut 11 bases from V and 3 bases from J; bases unmatched to any gene: 6. The length of the CDR3 is 14 residues. The CDR3, as DNA: TGTGCCGGAGCCGGGACTAGCGGCTACAATGAGCAGTTCTTC. This sequence encodes CAGAGTSGYNEQFF.

The chain joins TRBV21-1 to TRBJ2-7. TRBV21-1 is reported as a pseudogene. The CDR3 length is 10 residues. The CDR3 region is CASSKTEQYF. DNA of the CDR3: TGTGCCAGCAGCAAAACGGAGCAGTACTTC.

The chain is built from TRBV27 and TRBJ2-5, with D possibly being TRBD1 (5 bases). The J call is in doubt because the DNA end fits TRBJ2-7 better. This CDR3 comprises 15 residues. The germline CDR1 and CDR2 sequences are MNHEY and SMNVEV (reference sequence). In DNA, the CDR3 is TGTGCCAGCAGTTTGAGGAGACAGAGCAACTACGAGCAGTACTTC. Its translation is CASSLRRQSNYEQYF.

V is TRBV5-1 and J is TRBJ1-1; D is undetermined. Germline CDR1 reads SGHRS; CDR2 reads YFSETQ. This CDR3 has 17 residues. Deletions cut 4 bases from V and 4 bases from J, with 23 bases between. CDR3 bases: TGCGCCAGCAGCCCCTCGGGTCGACCCCTTGGAGGCACTGAAGCTTTCTTT. Translating it yields CASSPSGRPLGGTEAFF.

The chain uses TRBV15 and TRBJ2-1; D is possibly TRBD2 (6 bases). V lost 0 bases and J 0 bases, leaving 6 bases between the germline ends. Per the germline V gene, CDR1 is LNHNV and CDR2 is YYDKDF (reference sequence). The CDR3 sequence is 15 residues long. The CDR3 region is CATSRERDSYNEQFF. The CDR3 DNA is TGTGCCACCAGCAGAGAGCGGGACTCCTACAATGAGCAGTTCTTC.

The chain uses TRBV2 and TRBJ1-6; D ambiguous. The V gene's germline CDR1 is SNHLY and CDR2 FYNNEI. Trimming stripped 0 bases from V and 10 bases from J, with 10 bases between. CDR3 size: 14 residues. The CDR3 DNA sequence: TGTGCCAGCAGTGAAGCGCTGGGTTACTCACCCCTCCACTTT. Protein: CASSEALGYSPLHF.

This clone was recorded once. The V and J genes are TRBV7-2 and TRBJ2-3; D might be TRBD2 (5 bases). Trimming left V 3 bases short and J 2 bases short, with 12 bases between. This CDR3 is 15 amino acids long. Germline loops: CDR1 SGHTA, CDR2 FQGNSA. CDR3 residues: CASSFVGGPTDTQYF. In DNA form, the CDR3 reads TGTGCCAGCAGCTTCGTCGGAGGACCCACAGATACGCAGTATTTT.

The V gene is TRBV25-1, the J gene TRBJ1-2, with 7 bases fitting TRBD1. This CDR3 comprises 15 residues. The ends lost 3 bases at V and 4 bases at J; junction bases unmatched: 8. The V gene's germline CDR1 is MGHDK and CDR2 SYGVNS. The CDR3 loop reads CASSDRQGSSYGYTF. CDR3 coding DNA: TGTGCCAGCAGTGACAGACAGGGTAGTAGCTATGGCTACACCTTC.

The chain is built from TRBV7-9 and TRBJ1-1; 9 nucleotides align to TRBD1. J gave up 5 bases and V 5 bases, and 15 bases lay outside the gene matches. The germline CDR1 and CDR2 sequences are SEHNR and FQNEAQ (reference sequence). CDR3 size: 17 residues. DNA for the CDR3: TGTGCCAGCAGCCGACGGGACAGGGTTGACCGGAGTACTGAAGCTTTCTTT. Amino acid sequence: CASSRRDRVDRSTEAFF. Full variable domain (rest looked up from reference TRBV7-9 and TRBJ1-1): DTGVSQNPRHKITKRGQNVTFRCDPISEHNRLYWYRQTLGQGPEFLTYFQNEAQLEKSRLLSDRFSAERPKGSFSTLEIQRTEQGDSAMYLCASSRRDRVDRSTEAFFGQGTRLTVV.

The genes are TRBV18 and TRBJ1-1, with D possibly matching TRBD1 (6 bases). The germline gives CDR1 KGHSH, CDR2 LQKENI. V dropped 4 bases and J dropped 0 bases, with 15 bases sitting between them. This CDR3 contains 16 residues. In DNA form, the CDR3 reads TGTGCCAGCTCACTGACGCTACAGGGATTGAACACTGAAGCTTTCTTT. Translated, it gives CASSLTLQGLNTEAFF.

The rearrangement joins TRBV28 to TRBJ1-5; D is ambiguous. This CDR3 comprises 17 residues. Deletions cut 7 bases from V and 0 bases from J, with 19 bases between. The germline CDR1 and CDR2 sequences are MDHEN and SYDVKM. The CDR3 DNA reads as TGTGCCAGCAATCTTGGGCACTTTTCCTATAGCAATCAGCCCCAGCATTTT. Protein: CASNLGHFSYSNQPQHF. Complete variable domain (other parts from reference TRBV28 and TRBJ1-5): DVKVTQSSRYLVKRTGEKVFLECVQDMDHENMFWYRQDPGLGLRLIYFSYDVKMKEKGDIPEGYSVSREKKERFSLILESASTNQTSMYLCASNLGHFSYSNQPQHFGDGTRLSIL.

On this clone: The same CDR3 arises from other DNA sequences in this sample as well. The chain has TRBV7-2 and TRBJ1-3; D is ambiguous. The CDR3 totals 14 residues. Germline V CDR1 and CDR2: SGHTA, FQGNSA. V was shortened by 3 bases and J by 0 bases, with 6 bases between the two germline ends. DNA of the CDR3: TGTGCCAGCAGCTTGGGGAGCTCTGGAAACACCATATATTTT. Amino acids: CASSLGSSGNTIYF.

The rearrangement uses TRBV23-1 and TRBJ2-7, with 12 bases aligning to TRBD2. TRBV23-1 is placed among ORFs of uncertain function. The CDR3 is 18 amino acids. Trimming cost V 4 bases and J 4 bases; bases outside gene matches: 14. The CDR3 nucleotides read TGCGCCAGCAGTCCCCGGGACCCAGCTAGCGGGAGGGGTTACGAGCAGTACTTC. Translation: CASSPRDPASGRGYEQYF.

This chain links TRBV30 with TRBJ2-1, with a weak D call TRBD1 (7 bases). Germline loops: CDR1 GTSNPN, CDR2 SVGIG (reference sequence). Trimming took 1 base from V and 6 from J, leaving 13 bases between them. The CDR3 is made up of 14 amino acids. The CDR3 protein is CAWSGDRLGNEQFF. CDR3 coding DNA: TGTGCCTGGAGTGGGGACAGACTAGGCAATGAGCAGTTCTTC.

This chain connects TRBV6-1 to TRBJ1-5; D possibly corresponds to TRBD1 (6 bases). This CDR3 spans 15 amino acids. The V end lost 6 bases, the J end lost 0 bases, and 12 bases lay between the germline ends. Germline loops: CDR1 MNHNS, CDR2 SASEGT. The chain's CDR3 is CASRPGTNSNQPQHF. CDR3 nucleotide sequence: TGTGCCAGCAGGCCAGGGACAAATAGCAATCAGCCCCAGCATTTT.

The chain couples TRBV7-8 to TRBJ2-2, with a tentative D call TRBD1 (6 bases). CDR1 is SGHVS and CDR2 is FQNEAQ in the germline V gene. The CDR3 loop spans 14 amino acids. The ends were cut back, 4 bases at V and 1 base at J, with 7 bases in the middle. The CDR3 DNA reads as TGTGCCAGCAGCTCGGGACAGAACACCGGGGAGCTGTTTTTT. It yields the protein CASSSGQNTGELFF.

The chain is built from TRBV14 and TRBJ1-2; 7 positions agree with TRBD1. Per germline, CDR1 SGHDN and CDR2 FVKESK. J lost 4 bases, V lost 1 base, and 15 bases had no gene match. This CDR3 region has 18 residues. CDR3 loop: CASSQGPRPLTGFYGYTF. The CDR3 bases are TGTGCCAGCAGCCAAGGACCTCGACCCCTGACAGGGTTCTATGGCTACACCTTC.

This chain uses TRBV4-3 with TRBJ2-3, with 13 bases that match TRBD2. The CDR3 spans 17 residues. Germline trimming cut 1 base from V and 1 base from J; bases unmatched to any gene: 2. Germline V lookup: CDR1 LGHNA, CDR2 YSLEER. DNA of the CDR3: TGCGCCAGCAGCCAAGCCGGACTAGCGGGGGGCACAGATACGCAGTATTTT. Translation: CASSQAGLAGGTDTQYF.

The rearrangement joins TRBV9 to TRBJ2-1, with TRBD2 as a possible D gene (5 bases). Trimming removed 0 bases from V and 0 bases from J, with 10 bases in between. Germline CDR1 reads SGDLS; CDR2 reads YYNGEE. This CDR3 comprises 16 residues. CDR3 loop: CASSVGTARSYNEQFF. The CDR3 coding sequence is TGTGCCAGCAGCGTAGGGACTGCCCGCTCCTACAATGAGCAGTTCTTC.

The sample holds one count of this clone. The V call is TRBV19, the J call TRBJ1-3, with D possibly matching TRBD1 (6 bases). This CDR3 comprises 15 residues. With 6 bases removed from V and 2 bases from J, the gap between germline ends came to 14 bases. Germline CDR1 is LNHDA and CDR2 is SQIVND (reference sequence). The CDR3 sequence: CASRLAGTTGNTIYF. The CDR3 DNA sequence: TGTGCCAGTAGGCTGGCGGGGACAACTGGAAACACCATATATTTT.

This chain links TRBV5-1 with TRBJ2-3; D ambiguous. This CDR3 contains 14 residues. The germline V gene has CDR1 SGHRS and CDR2 YFSETQ. V was cut by 6 bases and J by 6 bases, with 17 bases left in between. This chain's CDR3 is CASTSLGVVDTQYF. CDR3 coding DNA: TGCGCCAGCACCTCACTTGGGGTTGTTGATACGCAGTATTTT.

There are a few counts of this clone. The chain joins TRBV7-6 to TRBJ2-7, with D unclear. Per the germline V gene, CDR1 is SGHVS and CDR2 is FNYEAQ. The CDR3 covers 14 residues. V lost 3 bases, J lost 6 bases, and 15 bases lay in between. CDR3 residues: CASSLVNWASEQYF. CDR3 DNA: TGTGCCAGCAGCTTGGTGAATTGGGCCTCCGAGCAGTACTTC.

V gene TRBV27 combines with J gene TRBJ1-1; possibly TRBD1 for D (5 bases). The CDR3 totals 13 residues. In germline, CDR1 is MNHEY, CDR2 SMNVEV (reference sequence). V was trimmed by 5 bases and J by 4 bases, leaving 11 bases between them. Written as DNA, the CDR3 is TGTGCCAGCAGTCGAACCAGGGCCACTGAAGCTTTCTTT. Protein: CASSRTRATEAFF.

This CDR3 reads CASYSRRLEQFF. The CDR3 DNA is TGTGCCAGCTACTCACGCAGGCTTGAGCAGTTCTTC. V gene TRBV2 combines with J gene TRBJ2-1; D remains unclear. This CDR3 has 12 amino acids. The germline V and J ends were trimmed by 8 bases and 9 bases, with 14 bases remaining between them. The germline V gene has CDR1 SNHLY and CDR2 FYNNEI.

The chain has TRBV5-1 and TRBJ2-2; tentatively, D is TRBD2 (5 bases). This CDR3 has 17 residues. Looked up from germline, CDR1 is SGHRS and CDR2 is YFSETQ. V lost 0 bases and J lost 5, with 17 bases in between. The chain's CDR3 is CASSLAVRGGSTGELFF. CDR3 DNA sequence: TGCGCCAGCAGCTTGGCAGTTCGGGGTGGGAGTACCGGGGAGCTGTTTTTT. The complete variable domain, with remaining parts taken from reference TRBV5-1 and TRBJ2-2, reads KAGVTQTPRYLIKTRGQQVTLSCSPISGHRSVSWYQQTPGQGLQFLFEYFSETQRNKGNFPGRFSGRQFSNSRSEMNVSTLELGDSALYLCASSLAVRGGSTGELFFGEGSRLTVL.

The chain is built from TRBV19 and TRBJ2-7; 9 nucleotides agree with TRBD1. With 0 bases clipped from V and 6 bases from J, the junction kept 3 bases outside the gene matches. The germline V gene encodes CDR1 LNHDA and CDR2 SQIVND (reference sequence). CDR3 length: 14 residues. For the CDR3, the DNA is TGTGCCAGTAGTATAGAACAGGGGGCGGGCGAGCAGTACTTC. It specifies CASSIEQGAGEQYF.